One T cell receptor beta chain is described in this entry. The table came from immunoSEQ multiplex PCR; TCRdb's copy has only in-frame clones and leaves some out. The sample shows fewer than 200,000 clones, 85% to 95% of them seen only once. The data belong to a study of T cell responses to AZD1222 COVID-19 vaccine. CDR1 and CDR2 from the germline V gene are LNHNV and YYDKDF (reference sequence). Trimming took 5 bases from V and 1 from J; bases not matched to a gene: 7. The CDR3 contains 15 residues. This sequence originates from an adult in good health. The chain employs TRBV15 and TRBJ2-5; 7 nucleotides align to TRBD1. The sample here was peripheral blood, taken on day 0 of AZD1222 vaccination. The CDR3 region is CATSLWDRLQETQYF. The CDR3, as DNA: TGTGCCACCAGCCTCTGGGACAGACTCCAAGAGACCCAGTACTTC.